The source of this TCR beta chain is a study of blood T cell repertoires in COVID-19. Across the study: The analysed material was cDNA or gDNA that came from T cells, B-cell-depleted T cells, or PBMCs.

The CDR3 length is 11 residues. Between the trimmed V and J ends, which lost 8 bases and 1 base, there was a span of 6 bases. Sequencing used immunoSEQ multiplex PCR; TCRdb keeps in-frame clones, though not all of them. The sample lists 250,000 to 300,000 clones, approximately 88% occurring once. The sample taken for sequencing was peripheral blood. This sequence was found in a woman aged 25 to 39 with acute or convalescent COVID-19. The gene calls are TRBV12-3 or TRBV12-4 and TRBJ2-7, with a weak D call TRBD1 (5 bases). The CDR3 nucleotides are TGTGCCAGCGCAGGGTCCTACGAGCAGTACTTC. It encodes CASAGSYEQYF.